The 9 T cell receptor beta chains below all came from one sample that was sequenced in a study of blood T cells in healthy people across ages. With a J-beta primer mix and a sample-barcoded 5' primer, a second PCR ran roughly 7 to 11 cycles. One entry per CDR3 protein, called by TCRdb with MiXCR from the 5' RACE reads. The sample gives some 700,000 distinct CDR3 sequences, about 40% of which show up once; about 20% is in the top ten. The material sequenced was blood. These receptors came from a woman aged 55-69 years in good health.

Ten or more counts support this clonotype. The genes are TRBV5-1 and TRBJ2-5; D unclear. The ends were cut back, 5 bases at V and 2 bases at J, with 7 bases in the middle. Germline V CDR1 and CDR2: SGHRS, YFSETQ. The CDR3 totals 12 residues. In nucleotides, the CDR3 is TGCGCCAGCAGAGGGCTTCAAGAGACCCAGTACTTC. Translating it yields CASRGLQETQYF.

This clonotype turned up a few times. The chain has TRBV7-9 and TRBJ2-1; TRBD1 is a possible D gene (6 bases). In germline, CDR1 is SEHNR, CDR2 FQNEAQ (reference sequence). CDR3 length equals 13 residues. Trimming took 6 bases from V and 7 from J, leaving 13 bases between them. The DNA of the CDR3 is TGTGCCAGCAGACCGACAGGATTAAATGAGCAGTTCTTC. Protein: CASRPTGLNEQFF.

The J gene is TRBJ2-2, the V gene TRBV29-1; 10 nucleotides align to TRBD1. Per germline, CDR1 SQVTM and CDR2 ANQGSEA. V lost 3 bases and J lost 3; bases outside the gene matches: 4. The CDR3 consists of 15 residues. The CDR3 spells CSVDGTGVDTGELFF. The CDR3 coding sequence is TGCAGCGTTGACGGGACAGGGGTGGACACCGGGGAGCTGTTTTTT.

About this clonotype itself: Mismatch with germline at one junction end may stem from a read error. This CDR3 is CDSSYESDYTDTQYF. As DNA, the CDR3 is TGTGACAGCAGTTACGAGAGCGACTACACAGATACGCAGTATTTT. The V and J genes are TRBV6-2 or TRBV6-3 and TRBJ2-3; TRBD2 might be the D (5 bases). This CDR3 has 15 amino acids. Per germline, CDR1 MNHEY and CDR2 SVGEGT.

The chain has TRBV6-6 and TRBJ1-2; the match to TRBD1 covers 10 bases. The germline CDR1 and CDR2 sequences are MNHNY and SVGAGI (reference sequence). Germline trimming cut 6 bases from V and 5 bases from J; bases unmatched to any gene: 15. The CDR3 runs 17 residues. The CDR3 sequence: CASSQSRDRGALYGYTF. For the CDR3, the DNA is TGTGCCAGCAGCCAGTCCCGGGACAGGGGAGCATTGTATGGCTACACCTTC.

A few counts support this clonotype. The chain links TRBV29-1 to TRBJ2-7; 14 bases are a match to TRBD2. The CDR3 sequence is 15 residues long. Trimming cost V 7 bases and J 7 bases; bases outside gene matches: 12. CDR1 and CDR2 (germline): SQVTM, ANQGSEA. Here the CDR3 reads CSAPGTSGSYNEQYF. In DNA, the CDR3 is TGCAGCGCTCCCGGGACTAGCGGGAGTTACAATGAGCAGTACTTC.

The chain employs TRBV20-1 and TRBJ2-5; D might be TRBD2 (7 bases). This CDR3 spans 15 amino acids. V was shortened by 0 bases and J by 2 bases, with 13 bases between the two germline ends. From germline, CDR1 is DFQATT and CDR2 SNEGSKA (reference sequence). The CDR3 DNA sequence: TGCAGTGCTAGAGAGCCGGGGGGCGAACAAGAGACCCAGTACTTC. Protein sequence: CSAREPGGEQETQYF.

This chain joins TRBV19 and TRBJ1-1, with a possible D match to TRBD1 (6 bases). Germline V gene data show CDR1 as LNHDA and CDR2 as SQIVND (reference sequence). V lost 10 bases to trimming and J lost 6 bases, with 36 bases between them. This CDR3 region has 19 residues. Here the CDR3 reads CATEGEGDKVPGINSEAFF. Written as DNA, the CDR3 is TGTGCCACCGAAGGGGAGGGGGACAAAGTCCCGGGAATTAACTCTGAAGCTTTCTTT.

The chain has TRBV11-2 and TRBJ2-7; 10 bases align to TRBD1. The CDR3 is made up of 17 amino acids. Germline V gives CDR1 SGHAT, CDR2 FQNNGV. V was pared by 3 bases and J by 4 bases, with 12 bases of the junction left unmatched. The CDR3 reads CASSLLPGQGTPYEQYF. The CDR3 DNA reads as TGTGCCAGCAGCTTGCTGCCGGGACAGGGGACGCCTTACGAGCAGTACTTC. The full variable domain, with the rest looked up from reference TRBV11-2 and TRBJ2-7, is EAGVAQSPRYKIIEKRQSVAFWCNPISGHATLYWYQQILGQGPKLLIQFQNNGVVDDSQLPKDRFSAERLKGVDSTLKIQPAKLEDSAVYLCASSLLPGQGTPYEQYFGPGTRLTVT.